Following are 10 T cell receptor beta chains from one sample sequenced in a study of vaccination and CD4 T cells after COVID-19. CD4+ T cells that had been cultured provided DNA sequenced with the Oncomine TCR Beta short-read assay. MiXCR was run by TCRdb on the PCR reads, yielding one entry per CDR3 protein. The table lists more than 15,000 distinct CDR3 sequences, about 42% of them singletons. Treatment meaning: roughly 10-day PBMC culture with coronavirus spike peptide pools or control peptides (ViraFEST assay). Their target antigens are unknown. Sequenced here: CD4+ T cells from blood, cultured in vitro, sampled before SARS-CoV-2 vaccination. Source of these receptors: a human donor who received a COVID-19 vaccine.

A few counts support this clonotype. This rearrangement joins TRBV19 to TRBJ1-5, with D tentatively TRBD1 (5 bases). Germline CDR1 reads LNHDA; CDR2 reads SQIVND (reference sequence). The V end lost 4 bases, the J end lost 5 bases, and 18 bases lay between the germline ends. The CDR3 is 16 residues long. The CDR3 region has the DNA TGTGCCAGTAGTAAACAGGTCCGGGTAGGGGATCAGCCCCAGCATTTT. It codes for CASSKQVRVGDQPQHF.

The chain links TRBV20-1 to TRBJ1-1; no clear D. Trimming removed 6 bases from V and 1 base from J, with 9 bases in between. Germline loops: CDR1 DFQATT, CDR2 SNEGSKA (reference sequence). The CDR3 contains 12 residues. CDR3 nucleotide sequence: TGCAGTGCCCTGGTCCCGAACACTGAAGCTTTCTTT. Translating it yields CSALVPNTEAFF.

This clonotype was detected only a few times. The chain links TRBV7-2 to TRBJ1-1; no clear D gene. The germline V and J ends were trimmed by 1 base and 1 base, with 4 bases remaining between them. CDR3 length: 13 residues. The V gene's germline CDR1 is SGHTA and CDR2 FQGNSA. The CDR3, as DNA: TGTGCCAGCAGCTTAGACGCGAACACTGAAGCTTTCTTT. As protein: CASSLDANTEAFF.

The V and J genes are TRBV7-2 and TRBJ2-7; D uncertain. This CDR3 comprises 13 residues. The germline V gene encodes CDR1 SGHTA and CDR2 FQGNSA. The V and J ends lost 5 bases and 2 bases respectively, with 10 bases between them. The CDR3 coding sequence is TGTGCCAGCAGCCCAGGACCGGCCTACGAGCAGTACTTC. It translates to CASSPGPAYEQYF.

This chain joins TRBV19 and TRBJ2-3; D unclear. V dropped 6 bases and J dropped 3 bases, with 13 bases sitting between them. The CDR3 is 14 residues long. Looked up from germline, CDR1 is LNHDA and CDR2 is SQIVND (reference sequence). The CDR3 bases are TGTGCCAGTAGGGCCCCCGGCGGTACAGATACGCAGTATTTT. This gives the protein CASRAPGGTDTQYF.

This clonotype was counted only a few times. The chain links TRBV6-1 to TRBJ1-1, with TRBD1 identical over 7 bases. Germline CDR1 is MNHNS and CDR2 is SASEGT. V was clipped by 5 bases and J by 5 bases; unmatched bases: 11. There are 15 residues in the CDR3. This CDR3 reads CASSNIRGLSTEAFF. The CDR3 DNA is TGTGCCAGCAGTAACATCAGGGGGTTGTCGACTGAAGCTTTCTTT.

The chain links TRBV14 to TRBJ2-7, with a tentative D call TRBD2 (5 bases). The CDR3 is 14 amino acids. V was pared by 2 bases and J by 2 bases, with 10 bases between. The germline V gene encodes CDR1 SGHDN and CDR2 FVKESK. As DNA, the CDR3 is TGTGCCAGCAGCCAACGGACTGGGACCTACGAGCAGTACTTC. Encoded protein: CASSQRTGTYEQYF.

The chain uses TRBV6-5 and TRBJ2-3, with D maybe TRBD2 (5 bases). V gave up 0 bases and J gave up 9 bases, with 10 bases separating them. Germline CDR1 is MNHEY and CDR2 is SVGAGI. The CDR3 sequence is 13 residues long. The CDR3 loop is CASSYSWGVTQYF. As DNA, the CDR3 is TGTGCCAGCAGTTACTCATGGGGAGTAACGCAGTATTTT.

The chain recombines TRBV5-1 with TRBJ1-1; a weak D match, TRBD1 (5 bases). CDR3 length: 14 residues. V dropped 0 bases and J dropped 4 bases, with 10 bases sitting between them. Germline assignment: CDR1 SGHRS and CDR2 YFSETQ. In nucleotides, the CDR3 is TGCGCCAGCAGCTTGGCGGGGGGGACCACTGAAGCTTTCTTT. It codes for CASSLAGGTTEAFF.

This clonotype turned up a few times. This chain connects TRBV10-3 to TRBJ2-5; TRBD2 matches at 8 bases. J lost 4 bases, V lost 1 base, and 8 bases had no gene match. The CDR3 covers 16 residues. Looked up from germline, CDR1 is ENHRY and CDR2 is SYGVKD. The chain's CDR3 is CAISELGLEVGETQYF. CDR3 in DNA: TGTGCCATCAGTGAGTTGGGACTAGAAGTCGGAGAGACCCAGTACTTC.